This TCR beta chain was observed in a study of T cell changes during pregnancy in multiple sclerosis. CDR3 length equals 15 residues. Germline CDR1 SEHNR, CDR2 FQNEAQ (reference sequence). V lost 5 bases to trimming and J lost 1 base; unmatched junction nucleotides: 3. TCRdb keeps only in-frame clones here, not all; method: immunoSEQ multiplex PCR. The table lists around 57,000 clones, 90% to 95% of them singletons. V is TRBV7-9 and J is TRBJ2-2; TRBD1 aligns across 8 bases. This TCR was sampled from a female donor in good health, enrolled as a control in a pregnancy study. Sequenced here: peripheral blood, sampled after pregnancy. The CDR3 loop reads CASSPGTGNTGELFF. The CDR3 coding sequence is TGTGCCAGCAGCCCAGGGACAGGGAACACCGGGGAGCTGTTTTTT.